The rows below give T cell receptor beta chains drawn from one sample of a study of blood T cell repertoires in COVID-19. Assay used: immunoSEQ multiplex PCR; TCRdb lists only in-frame clones, some missing. The sample lists 250,000 or so clones, 82% occurring once. What was sequenced was peripheral blood. The receptors were gathered from a woman aged 70-85 years with acute or convalescent COVID-19. CDR3s leave out the opening cysteine and the closing phenylalanine or tryptophan.

V gene: TRBV7-2
CDR3 protein: ASSLGLSSGVGDTQY

V gene: TRBV6-5
CDR3 protein: ASRRQANSGNTIY

V gene: TRBV9
CDR3 protein: ASSEREGRETQY

V gene: TRBV25-1
CDR3 protein: ASSGQGWGSYNEQF

V gene: TRBV5-1
CDR3 protein: ASSLYSGGHDTQY

V gene: TRBV4-1
CDR3 protein: ASSPQEGVGYGYT

V gene: TRBV6-5
CDR3 protein: ASSYGRMNTEAF

V gene: TRBV6-5
CDR3 protein: ASSYSGPIVYEQY

V gene: TRBV6-5
CDR3 protein: ASRLDRGPTDTQY

V gene: TRBV25-1
CDR3 protein: ASSESHLTGLGGYT

V gene: TRBV4-2
CDR3 protein: ASSQVGGSPLH

V gene: TRBV7-2
CDR3 protein: ASSSGQNYGYT

V gene: TRBV4-2
CDR3 protein: ASSPQGLATNEKLF

V gene: TRBV28
CDR3 protein: ASSVRDRDSPLH

V gene: TRBV6-1
CDR3 protein: ASSDKSRGSSYNEQF

V gene: TRBV5-1
CDR3 protein: ASSPTGGQETQY

V gene: TRBV5-4
CDR3 protein: ASTTSGGMEETQY

V gene: TRBV5-8
CDR3 protein: AILGASGGNTQY

V gene: TRBV5-6
CDR3 protein: ASSVKDTQY

V gene: TRBV7-9
CDR3 protein: ASSASDRRYGYT

V gene: TRBV5-1
CDR3 protein: ASSPGGTGTYEQY

V gene: TRBV7-2
CDR3 protein: ASSLWENQPQH